The 25 T cell receptor beta chains below come from one sample, sequenced in a study of blood T cell repertoires in COVID-19. Here immunoSEQ multiplex PCR was the method, and the copy in TCRdb shows in-frame clones only, minus some. The sample has a few hundred thousand clones; 80% to 90% are singletons. The sample was peripheral blood. These receptors all come from a man aged 30 to 39 with active or convalescent COVID-19.

The CDR3 region has the DNA TGTGCCAGCAGCACCCGACAGGGAAACACTGAAGCTTTCTTT. Translation gives CASSTRQGNTEAFF. The V and J genes are TRBV7-9 and TRBJ1-1; TRBD1 aligns across 7 bases. V was clipped by 5 bases and J by 2 bases; unmatched bases: 5. The CDR3 is 14 residues long. Germline lookup yields CDR1 SEHNR and CDR2 FQNEAQ (reference sequence).

The rearrangement uses TRBV6-4 and TRBJ1-2; perhaps TRBD1 as D (5 bases). Germline CDR1 and CDR2: MRHNA and SNTAGT. The CDR3 runs to 15 residues. V was trimmed by 6 bases and J by 7 bases, leaving 21 bases between them. The CDR3 sequence is CASRPTPSPRGGYTF. CDR3 nucleotides: TGTGCCAGCAGACCCACCCCGTCCCCAAGGGGTGGCTACACCTTC.

The chain joins TRBV7-2 to TRBJ2-5; 9 bases are shared with TRBD1. CDR1 SGHTA and CDR2 FQGNSA come from the germline V gene. V lost 4 bases and J lost 5; bases outside the gene matches: 11. This CDR3 has 16 amino acids. For the CDR3, the DNA is TGTGCCAGCAGCTCAAACGCCGGGACAGGGAGGGAGACCCAGTACTTC. It specifies CASSSNAGTGRETQYF. The whole variable domain, remainder taken from reference TRBV7-2 and TRBJ2-5, is GAGVSQSPSNKVTEKGKDVELRCDPISGHTALYWYRQSLGQGLEFLIYFQGNSAPDKSGLPSDRFSAERTGGSVSTLTIQRTQQEDSAVYLCASSSNAGTGRETQYFGPGTRLLVL.

This chain connects TRBV6-5 to TRBJ1-1; D ambiguous. Germline values: CDR1 MNHEY, CDR2 SVGAGI. This CDR3 has 15 residues. V was trimmed by 5 bases and J by 5 bases, leaving 18 bases between them. In DNA form, the CDR3 reads TGTGCCAGCAGTCCGATGAGGGCTCGGCGGACTGAAGCTTTCTTT. Translated, it gives CASSPMRARRTEAFF.

V gene TRBV7-2 combines with J gene TRBJ1-4; possible D gene TRBD1, 6 bases. Between the trimmed V and J ends, which lost 7 bases and 8 bases, there was a span of 17 bases. From germline, CDR1 is SGHTA and CDR2 FQGNSA. The CDR3 has 14 residues. CDR3 nucleotides: TGTGCCAGCACAAAGGGGGGGATCCGAGAAAAACTGTTTTTT. It codes for CASTKGGIREKLFF.

V and J are TRBV2 and TRBJ1-5; TRBD1 matches 8 bases. CDR1 is SNHLY, CDR2 FYNNEI, per germline. J lost 7 bases, V lost 4 bases, and 6 bases had no gene match. This CDR3 has 14 residues. The CDR3 nucleotides read TGTGCCAGCAGTGGCCCACAGGGGGACCAGCCCCAGCATTTT. Protein product: CASSGPQGDQPQHF.

The chain has TRBV5-4 and TRBJ2-5; 8 bases agree with TRBD1. The CDR3 is 14 residues long. With V trimmed by 3 bases and J by 1 base, 2 bases remained unmatched. CDR1 is SGHNT, CDR2 YYREEE, per germline (reference sequence). The CDR3 nucleotides are TGTGCCAGCAGCTCTACAGGGGGCCAAGAGACCCAGTACTTC. Residues: CASSSTGGQETQYF.

The chain links TRBV27 to TRBJ2-7; the match to TRBD1 covers 9 bases. CDR1 MNHEY and CDR2 SMNVEV come from the germline V gene (reference sequence). Losses at the gene ends were 4 bases for V and 2 bases for J; bases not matched to a gene: 9. The CDR3 loop spans 16 amino acids. The CDR3 sequence: CASSYSQGAATYEQYF. The CDR3 coding sequence is TGTGCCAGCAGTTACTCACAGGGGGCAGCAACCTACGAGCAGTACTTC.

V usage is TRBV11-2 and J usage is TRBJ1-6; D ambiguous. Germline CDR1 SGHAT, CDR2 FQNNGV. This CDR3 has 16 amino acids. V lost 6 bases and J lost 0, with 12 bases in between. The chain's CDR3 is CASRFRNLSYNSPLHF. CDR3 DNA: TGTGCCAGCAGATTCCGTAATCTCTCCTATAATTCACCCCTCCACTTT.

Only one count was recorded for this clone. V and J are TRBV13 and TRBJ2-1; TRBD1 matches at 7 bases. Germline loops: CDR1 PRHDT, CDR2 FYEKMQ (reference sequence). The CDR3 is 17 amino acids. V shed 5 bases, J shed 3 bases, and the junction held 13 bases outside the gene matches. The CDR3 DNA follows: TGTGCCAGCAGCCGGGAAGACAGGGCGAGGTACTACAATGAGCAGTTCTTC. This translates into CASSREDRARYYNEQFF. Filled out from reference TRBV13 and TRBJ2-1, the complete variable domain reads AAGVIQSPRHLIKEKRETATLKCYPIPRHDTVYWYQQGPGQDPQFLISFYEKMQSDKGSIPDRFSAQQFSDYHSELNMSSLELGDSALYFCASSREDRARYYNEQFFGPGTRLTVL.

This chain uses TRBV5-6 with TRBJ2-1, with 11 nucleotides matching TRBD2. J gave up 7 bases and V 7 bases, and 4 bases lay outside the gene matches. Germline V CDR1 and CDR2: SGHDT, YYEEEE. The CDR3 spans 13 residues. The CDR3 loop reads CASLAGGWNEQFF. For the CDR3, the DNA is TGTGCCAGCCTAGCGGGGGGCTGGAATGAGCAGTTCTTC.

This clone appeared a single time. The rearrangement joins TRBV18 to TRBJ2-2; 10 nucleotides line up with TRBD1. CDR1 is KGHSH, CDR2 LQKENI, per germline. This CDR3 is built from 16 residues. V lost 6 bases and J lost 5; bases outside the gene matches: 9. CDR3 nucleotides: TGTGCCAGCTCCCCTCCCGGGACAGGGGAAACCGGGGAGCTGTTTTTT. This gives the protein CASSPPGTGETGELFF.

V and J are TRBV7-3 and TRBJ1-1, with unresolved D. Trimming removed 5 bases at V and 1 base at J, with 8 bases between. The V gene's germline CDR1 is SGHTA and CDR2 FQGTGA. The CDR3 totals 13 residues. The CDR3 DNA is TGTGCCAGCAGCCAGACACCGAACACTGAAGCTTTCTTT. Translating gives CASSQTPNTEAFF.

The CDR3 loop reads CASSRARMNTEAFF. The CDR3 DNA is TGTGCCAGCAGCCGCGCAAGAATGAACACTGAAGCTTTCTTT. The chain uses TRBV5-4 and TRBJ1-1; D is ambiguous. Germline CDR1 and CDR2: SGHNT and YYREEE (reference sequence). V shed 4 bases and J shed 0 bases, with 10 bases lying between them. The CDR3 is 14 residues long.

V gene TRBV28 combines with J gene TRBJ1-5, with TRBD1 matching over 8 bases. In germline, CDR1 is MDHEN, CDR2 SYDVKM. V was clipped by 5 bases and J by 4 bases; unmatched bases: 7. This CDR3 comprises 15 residues. In DNA form, the CDR3 reads TGTGCCAGCAGTAAAACAGGGGGGAAGAATCAGCCCCAGCATTTT. It codes for CASSKTGGKNQPQHF.

The rearrangement joins TRBV28 to TRBJ1-4, with D maybe TRBD1 (5 bases). V was clipped by 3 bases and J by 6 bases, with 14 bases between them. The CDR3 totals 15 residues. Germline lookup yields CDR1 MDHEN and CDR2 SYDVKM. CDR3 loop: CASSLKWQGDEKLFF. The CDR3 nucleotides read TGTGCCAGCAGTTTGAAGTGGCAGGGTGATGAAAAACTGTTTTTT.

V usage is TRBV5-4 and J usage is TRBJ1-1; D call uncertain. Trimming shortened V by 3 bases and J by 8 bases, and 14 bases separated the two germline ends. Germline-derived CDR1 and CDR2 are SGHNT and YYREEE (reference sequence). The CDR3 runs to 13 residues. CDR3 region: CASSSFRLDEAFF. The CDR3 nucleotides are TGTGCCAGCAGCTCTTTCCGGCTAGACGAAGCTTTCTTT.

The rearrangement uses TRBV4-1 and TRBJ2-7; TRBD1 matches 8 bases. J gave up 3 bases and V 1 base, and 2 bases lay outside the gene matches. Germline assignment: CDR1 MGHRA and CDR2 YSYEKL. The CDR3 is 14 residues long. The CDR3 is CASSQVDRGYEQYF. The DNA for the CDR3 is TGCGCCAGCAGCCAAGTTGACAGGGGCTACGAGCAGTACTTC.

The V and J genes are TRBV7-2 and TRBJ1-1; the D is unclear. The CDR3 is made up of 13 amino acids. Germline CDR1 reads SGHTA; CDR2 reads FQGNSA. The V end was cut by 5 bases, the J end by 10 bases, with 17 bases between. The DNA for the CDR3 is TGTGCCAGCAGCCCATCCGAGGGTCTTGGAGCTTTCTTT. This translates into CASSPSEGLGAFF.

The chain has TRBV19 and TRBJ2-5; 8 nucleotides align to TRBD1. CDR1 is LNHDA and CDR2 is SQIVND in the germline V gene (reference sequence). This CDR3 comprises 14 residues. J lost 1 base, V lost 5 bases, and 3 bases had no gene match. CDR3 amino acids: CASSPGTGQETQYF. The CDR3 coding sequence is TGTGCCAGTAGTCCAGGGACAGGCCAAGAGACCCAGTACTTC.

The chain has TRBV29-1 and TRBJ1-2; 8 positions match TRBD1. This CDR3 spans 11 amino acids. Looked up from germline, CDR1 is SQVTM and CDR2 is ANQGSEA. The V segment lost 8 bases and the J segment 8 bases; nucleotides outside the gene matches: 7. The CDR3 DNA follows: TGCAGCACTCTGACAGGGGACGGCTACACCTTC. Amino acids: CSTLTGDGYTF.

V usage is TRBV11-2 and J usage is TRBJ1-1; D unresolved. CDR1 is SGHAT, CDR2 FQNNGV, per germline. V lost 6 bases and J lost 3, with 17 bases in between. This CDR3 has 15 residues. The CDR3 here is CASRKSAGKDTEAFF. For the CDR3, the DNA is TGTGCCAGCAGGAAAAGTGCCGGGAAGGACACTGAAGCTTTCTTT.

The chain joins TRBV7-8 to TRBJ2-4; weak D call: TRBD2 (5 bases). The CDR3 consists of 15 residues. Germline V gene data show CDR1 as SGHVS and CDR2 as FQNEAQ. V gave up 1 base and J gave up 3 bases, with 10 bases separating them. DNA of the CDR3: TGTGCCAGCAGCTTAGAAGGGAGAGTCAAAAACATTCAGTACTTC. Translation: CASSLEGRVKNIQYF.

The chain joins TRBV7-2 to TRBJ2-6, with D perhaps matching TRBD2 (5 bases). CDR1 and CDR2 (germline): SGHTA, FQGNSA. The V and J ends lost 5 bases and 4 bases respectively, with 12 bases between them. CDR3 length: 15 residues. The CDR3 reads CASSPPVAGANVLTF. CDR3 nucleotides: TGTGCCAGCAGCCCTCCTGTAGCGGGGGCCAACGTCCTGACTTTC.

The genes are TRBV10-3 and TRBJ2-7; 7 positions agree with TRBD1. Germline V gene sequence: CDR1 ENHRY, CDR2 SYGVKD. This CDR3 has 15 amino acids. V lost 5 bases and J lost 5; bases outside the gene matches: 12. CDR3 coding DNA: TGTGCCATCAGTCCGACAGGGACGAACAACGACGAGCAGTACTTC. This codes for CAISPTGTNNDEQYF.